The source of this TCR beta chain is a study of T cell responses to AZD1222 COVID-19 vaccine. A note on this clone: Its matching antigen is unknown.

TCRdb's table, derived via immunoSEQ multiplex PCR, lists solely in-frame clones and lacks some. The sample contains around 130,000 clones, 93% of which appear only once. The germline V gene encodes CDR1 SGHRS and CDR2 YFSETQ. The CDR3 length is 13 residues. V dropped 5 bases and J dropped 3 bases, with 11 bases sitting between them. General study results and limits: The number of AZD1222 recipients seropositive at baseline was only 5 to 7.

The sequenced sample was peripheral blood, obtained on day 0 of AZD1222 vaccination. This chain connects TRBV5-1 to TRBJ1-2; no firm D call. This clonotype was sampled from an adult in good health. CDR3 in amino acids: CASRLVNDYGYTF. The CDR3 DNA follows: TGCGCCAGCAGGCTGGTGAATGACTATGGCTACACCTTC.